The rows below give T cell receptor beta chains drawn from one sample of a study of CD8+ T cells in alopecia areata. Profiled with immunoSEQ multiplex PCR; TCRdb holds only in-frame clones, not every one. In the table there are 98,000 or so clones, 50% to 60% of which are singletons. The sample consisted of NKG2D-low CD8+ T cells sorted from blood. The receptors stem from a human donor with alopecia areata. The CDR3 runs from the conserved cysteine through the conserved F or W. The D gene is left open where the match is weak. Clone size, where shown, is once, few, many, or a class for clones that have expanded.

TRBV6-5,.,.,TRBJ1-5,CASIQGTVQPQHF,TGTGCCAGCATTCAGGGGACGGTTCAGCCCCAGCATTTT
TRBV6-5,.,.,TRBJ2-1,CASSYSNLADQFF,TGTGCCAGCAGTTACTCGAACCTAGCAGACCAGTTCTTC
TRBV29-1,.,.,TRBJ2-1,CSVGQGSYNEQFF,TGCAGCGTGGGGCAGGGGTCCTACAATGAGCAGTTCTTC
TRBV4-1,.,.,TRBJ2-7,CASSHNDSPGYEQYF,TGCGCCAGCAGCCACAACGACTCCCCGGGGTACGAGCAGTACTTC
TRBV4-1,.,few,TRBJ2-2,CASRNAGSGELFF,TGCGCCAGCAGAAACGCGGGATCCGGGGAGCTGTTTTTT
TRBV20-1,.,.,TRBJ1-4,CSADKGGKLFF,TGCAGTGCTGATAAGGGCGGAAAACTGTTTTTT
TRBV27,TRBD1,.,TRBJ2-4,CASSSTGTGKNIQYF,TGTGCCAGCAGTTCAACCGGGACAGGGAAAAACATTCAGTACTTC
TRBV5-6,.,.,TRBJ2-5,CASSLAFMYGQETQYF,TGTGCCAGCAGCTTGGCCTTTATGTACGGCCAAGAGACCCAGTACTTC
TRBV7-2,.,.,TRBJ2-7,CASSLGRTYEQYF,TGTGCCAGCAGCTTAGGGAGGACTTACGAGCAGTACTTC
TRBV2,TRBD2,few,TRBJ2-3,CASTPTSGFTDTQYF,TGTGCCAGCACGCCGACTAGCGGGTTCACAGATACGCAGTATTTT
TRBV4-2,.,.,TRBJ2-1,CASSQDRAAHEQFF,TGTGCCAGCAGCCAAGACAGGGCCGCACATGAGCAGTTCTTC
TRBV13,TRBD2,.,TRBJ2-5,CASSSGLEQETQYF,TGTGCCAGCAGCTCGGGACTAGAACAAGAGACCCAGTACTTC
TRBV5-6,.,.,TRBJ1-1,CASSLVGSRTEAFF,TGTGCCAGCAGCTTGGTTGGTTCGCGGACTGAAGCTTTCTTT
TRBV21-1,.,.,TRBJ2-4,CASSKFRVYAVTKNIQYF,TGTGCCAGCAGCAAATTCCGCGTCTACGCGGTGACCAAAAACATTCAGTACTTC
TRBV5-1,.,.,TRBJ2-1,CASSLDGSSYNEQFF,TGCGCCAGCAGCTTGGACGGGAGCTCCTACAATGAGCAGTTCTTC
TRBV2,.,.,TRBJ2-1,CASSTRDLTYNEQFF,TGTGCCAGCAGTACCCGGGACTTGACCTACAATGAGCAGTTCTTC
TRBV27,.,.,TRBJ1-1,CASSLSVEGNTEAFF,TGTGCCAGCAGTTTATCGGTTGAGGGGAACACTGAAGCTTTCTTT
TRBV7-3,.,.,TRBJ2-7,CASSFCRTTTYEQYF,TGTGCCAGCAGCTTCTGCAGGACTACCACCTACGAGCAGTACTTC
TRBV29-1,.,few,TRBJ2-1,CSVEGGDINEQFF,TGCAGCGTTGAAGGTGGGGACATCAATGAGCAGTTCTTC
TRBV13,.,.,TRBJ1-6,CASTLGNSPLHF,TGTGCCAGCACCCTGGGGAATTCACCCCTCCACTTT
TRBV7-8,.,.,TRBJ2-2,CASSLGRQGIAGELFF,TGTGCCAGCAGCTTGGGACGGCAGGGGATCGCCGGGGAGCTGTTTTTT
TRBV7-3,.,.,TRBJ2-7,CASSLSGGSYEQYF,TGTGCCAGCAGCTTATCCGGCGGCTCCTACGAGCAGTACTTC
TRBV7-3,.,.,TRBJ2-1,CASSPPGHNEQFF,TGTGCCAGCAGCCCCCCAGGGCACAATGAGCAGTTCTTC
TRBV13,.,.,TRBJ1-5,CASSEGVAGSGSNQPQHF,TGTGCCAGCAGCGAGGGGGTCGCCGGGAGCGGAAGCAATCAGCCCCAGCATTTT
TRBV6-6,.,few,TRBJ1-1,CKAGGAFF,TGTAAGGCGGGGGGGGCTTTCTTT
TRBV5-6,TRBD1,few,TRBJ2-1,CASSYGQGESNEQFF,TGTGCCAGCAGCTACGGACAGGGCGAGAGCAATGAGCAGTTCTTC
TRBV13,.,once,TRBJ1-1,CASSLVSGPAKTEAFF,TGTGCCAGCAGCTTAGTATCTGGTCCGGCGAAGACTGAAGCTTTCTTT
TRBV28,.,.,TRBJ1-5,CASFFAGIASQPQHF,TGTGCCAGCTTTTTTGCTGGGATTGCCAGTCAGCCCCAGCATTTT
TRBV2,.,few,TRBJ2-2,CASSRSENTGELFF,TGTGCCAGCAGTAGGAGTGAAAACACCGGGGAGCTGTTTTTT
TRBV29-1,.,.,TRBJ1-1,CSVDRVGDTEAFF,TGCAGCGTTGATAGGGTAGGGGACACTGAAGCTTTCTTT
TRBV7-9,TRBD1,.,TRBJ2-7,CASSPPLVDREPYEQYF,TGTGCCAGCAGCCCTCCGCTCGTAGACAGGGAGCCCTACGAGCAGTACTTC
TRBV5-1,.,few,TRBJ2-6,CASSDWGANVLTF,TGCGCCAGCAGCGATTGGGGGGCCAACGTCCTGACTTTC
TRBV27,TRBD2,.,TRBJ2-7,CASSGLANYEQYF,TGTGCCAGCAGCGGACTAGCGAACTACGAGCAGTACTTC
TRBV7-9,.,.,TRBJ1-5,CASGPGGGSNQPQHF,TGTGCCAGCGGCCCTGGGGGGGGTAGCAATCAGCCCCAGCATTTT
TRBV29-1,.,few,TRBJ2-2,CSVLFPGANTGELFF,TGCAGCGTCCTTTTCCCGGGAGCCAACACCGGGGAGCTGTTTTTT
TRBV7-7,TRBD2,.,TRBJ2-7,CASSLGTSGSYEQYF,TGTGCTAGCAGCTTAGGGACTAGCGGGAGCTACGAGCAGTACTTC
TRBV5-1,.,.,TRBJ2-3,CASSLGLQNTDTQYF,TGCGCCAGCAGCCTGGGACTCCAGAACACAGATACGCAGTATTTT
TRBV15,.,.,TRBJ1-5,CATSRGFQGQPQHF,TGTGCCACCAGCAGAGGATTTCAGGGGCAGCCCCAGCATTTT
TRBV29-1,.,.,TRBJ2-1,CSVKGSDPGEQFF,TGCAGCGTTAAGGGGTCGGATCCGGGTGAGCAGTTCTTC
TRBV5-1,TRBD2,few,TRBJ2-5,CASSSQAGEGETQYF,TGCGCCAGCAGCTCCCAAGCGGGAGAGGGGGAGACCCAGTACTTC
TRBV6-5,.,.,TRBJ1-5,CASSYSIGPNQPQHF,TGTGCCAGCAGTTACTCGATCGGACCCAATCAGCCCCAGCATTTT
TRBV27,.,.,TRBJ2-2,CASSPYTGELFF,TGTGCCAGCAGTCCCTACACCGGGGAGCTGTTTTTT
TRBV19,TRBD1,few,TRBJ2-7,CARAPGTGGYEQYF,TGTGCCAGAGCTCCTGGGACAGGGGGCTACGAGCAGTACTTC
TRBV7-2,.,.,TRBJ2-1,CASSSGGSFNEQFF,TGTGCCAGCAGCTCCGGGGGCAGCTTCAATGAGCAGTTCTTC
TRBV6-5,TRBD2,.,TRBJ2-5,CASSTSGSWQETQYF,TGTGCCAGCAGTACGAGCGGGAGTTGGCAAGAGACCCAGTACTTC
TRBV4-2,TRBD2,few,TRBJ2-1,CASSQALAGGPNNEQFF,TGTGCCAGCAGCCAGGCATTAGCGGGAGGGCCTAACAATGAGCAGTTCTTC
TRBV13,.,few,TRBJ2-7,CASSLVGYTSYEQYF,TGTGCCAGCAGCCTTGTCGGTTACACAAGCTACGAGCAGTACTTC
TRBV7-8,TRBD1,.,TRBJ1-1,CASSLAPGGNTEAFF,TGTGCCAGCAGCTTAGCCCCAGGGGGGAACACTGAAGCTTTCTTT
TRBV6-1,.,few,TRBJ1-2,CASSEKTIPIYGYTF,TGTGCCAGCAGTGAAAAGACAATCCCTATCTATGGCTACACCTTC
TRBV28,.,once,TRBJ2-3,CASTTGTDTQYF,TGTGCCAGTACCACGGGCACAGATACGCAGTATTTT
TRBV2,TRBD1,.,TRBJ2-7,CAIITRTGLDEQYF,TGTGCCATTATAACTCGGACAGGGTTGGACGAGCAGTACTTC
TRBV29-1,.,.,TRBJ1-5,CSAWTASNQPQHF,TGCAGCGCATGGACAGCTAGCAATCAGCCCCAGCATTTT
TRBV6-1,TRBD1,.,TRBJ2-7,CASSEWVGQGAEQYF,TGTGCCAGCAGTGAATGGGTGGGACAGGGCGCCGAGCAGTACTTC